These 6 T cell receptor beta chains were sequenced from one sample in a study of blood T cell repertoires in COVID-19. Only in-frame clones appear in the TCRdb table, and some are missing; sequencing was by immunoSEQ multiplex PCR. The sample includes roughly 140,000 clones, 80% to 90% of them seen just once. Material for sequencing was peripheral blood. The receptors were sampled from a woman aged 45-65 years in a cohort sampled during active or convalescent COVID-19.

The genes are TRBV27 and TRBJ2-5, with D possibly TRBD2 on 6 matching bases. Per germline, CDR1 MNHEY and CDR2 SMNVEV (reference sequence). The CDR3 has 15 residues. Trimming removed 4 bases from V and 2 bases from J, with 14 bases in between. The CDR3, as DNA: TGTGCCAGCAGTTCACAGCGGGTCGGGCAAGAGACCCAGTACTTC. Translated, it gives CASSSQRVGQETQYF.

The rearrangement links TRBV3-1 (or the pseudogene TRBV3-2) to TRBJ2-2; D not resolved. Per germline, CDR1 LGHDT and CDR2 YNNKEL (reference sequence). V lost 6 bases and J 6 bases, leaving 11 bases between the germline ends. The CDR3 has 13 amino acids. CDR3 protein: CASSLGNAGELFF. CDR3 sequence (DNA): TGTGCCAGCAGTCTAGGAAATGCCGGGGAGCTGTTTTTT.

This chain joins TRBV5-1 and TRBJ2-2; D gene uncertain. V lost 3 bases to trimming and J lost 6 bases, with 9 bases between them. The CDR3 extends over 13 amino acids. Germline CDR1 reads SGHRS; CDR2 reads YFSETQ. CDR3 sequence: CASSSIPPGELFF. CDR3 sequence (DNA): TGCGCCAGCAGCTCCATTCCCCCCGGGGAGCTGTTTTTT.

The rearrangement joins TRBV6-1 to TRBJ1-2, with D maybe TRBD1 (6 bases). Germline CDR1 is MNHNS and CDR2 is SASEGT. V was cut by 0 bases and J by 4 bases, with 12 bases left in between. This CDR3 is built from 15 residues. DNA for the CDR3: TGTGCCAGCAGTGAAGCGGTACAGGGTTCCTATGGCTACACCTTC. Protein: CASSEAVQGSYGYTF.

The V gene is TRBV30, the J gene TRBJ1-6; D is undetermined. V was trimmed by 3 bases and J by 6 bases, leaving 9 bases between them. The germline V gene has CDR1 GTSNPN and CDR2 SVGIG (reference sequence). This CDR3 contains 13 residues. The CDR3 loop reads CAWSEAGNSPLHF. The CDR3 DNA is TGTGCCTGGAGCGAGGCGGGTAATTCACCCCTCCACTTT.

The CDR3 here is CASSLRGNNEQFF. Here the CDR3 DNA reads TGTGCCAGCAGCTTAAGAGGGAACAATGAGCAGTTCTTC. This chain connects TRBV11-2 to TRBJ2-1, with D maybe TRBD2 (5 bases). V shed 2 bases and J shed 5 bases, with 7 bases lying between them. CDR1 is SGHAT and CDR2 is FQNNGV in the germline V gene. The CDR3 is made up of 13 amino acids.